The 30 T cell receptor beta chains listed next were all sequenced from one sample in a study of cytomegalovirus exposure and HLA in healthy donors (dated by TCRdb to about 2017). Receptor amplification or capture employed the immunoSEQ multiplex PCR assay. A mixture of 60 forward primers for TCR Vbeta segments and 13 reverse primers for TCR Jbeta segments was used in the multiplex PCR. The table was pulled from immuneACCESS by TCRdb, which kept in-frame rearrangements only. Such tables lose some clones; where checked, under half of the loss comes from unresolved V genes, and the rest has no known cause. This sample comprises around 53,000 clones, about 82% of them detected only once. Of the sample, roughly 1.6% is held by the ten largest clones. Sequenced input: PBMCs. The receptors come from a young man in good health and CMV-seronegative.

The chain links TRBV6-5 to TRBJ1-5; 7 bases are shared with TRBD1. V lost 5 bases and J lost 1; bases outside the gene matches: 2. This CDR3 has 14 amino acids. Germline assignment: CDR1 MNHEY and CDR2 SVGAGI. The DNA for the CDR3 is TGTGCCAGCAGTACACAGGGGAGCAATCAGCCCCAGCATTTT. It specifies CASSTQGSNQPQHF.

The rearrangement joins TRBV7-9 to TRBJ2-7; 9 bases match TRBD1. Trimming took 5 bases from V and 5 from J; bases not matched to a gene: 4. Germline values: CDR1 SEHNR, CDR2 FQNEAQ (reference sequence). The CDR3 is made up of 13 amino acids. CDR3 loop: CASSPWTGDEQYF. The CDR3 nucleotides are TGTGCCAGCAGCCCCTGGACAGGGGACGAGCAGTACTTC.

V is TRBV30 and J is TRBJ2-5; 8 nucleotides align to TRBD2. This CDR3 has 13 residues. From germline, CDR1 is GTSNPN and CDR2 SVGIG (reference sequence). V gave up 1 base and J gave up 9 bases; unmatched junction bases: 7. Here the CDR3 DNA reads TGTGCCTGGAGTGGGACTAGCAAATTAGCCCAGTACTTC. It codes for CAWSGTSKLAQYF.

This clone was seen a few times. The gene calls are TRBV29-1 and TRBJ1-1, with D unresolved. The CDR3 loop spans 12 amino acids. Germline loops: CDR1 SQVTM, CDR2 ANQGSEA. Trimming left V 2 bases short and J 1 base short, with 5 bases between. The CDR3 nucleotides are TGCAGCGTTGAACCAGGGAACACTGAAGCTTTCTTT. This translates into CSVEPGNTEAFF.

CDR3 DNA: TGTGCCAGCAGTTCAACCAGGCCCCAGCATTTT. Amino acids: CASSSTRPQHF. The chain recombines TRBV28 with TRBJ1-5; D is ambiguous. CDR1 is MDHEN and CDR2 is SYDVKM in the germline V gene. Between the trimmed V and J ends, which lost 4 bases and 9 bases, there was a span of 7 bases. The CDR3 totals 11 residues.

The CDR3 coding sequence is TGTGCCAGCAGCCAGGGATATTACGAGCAGTACTTC. It codes for CASSQGYYEQYF. V and J are TRBV7-2 and TRBJ2-7; weak D call: TRBD1 (5 bases). The CDR3 length is 12 residues. The germline V and J ends were trimmed by 5 bases and 4 bases, with 9 bases remaining between them. CDR1 and CDR2 from the germline V gene are SGHTA and FQGNSA.

This clone was seen only a few times. The same CDR3 can be traced to other DNA sequences in this sample. This rearrangement joins TRBV27 to TRBJ2-7; unclear D gene. The CDR3 totals 16 residues. Trimming left V 7 bases short and J 3 bases short, with 22 bases between. Germline CDR1 MNHEY, CDR2 SMNVEV (reference sequence). CDR3 protein: CASTSHVGAAYYEQYF. In DNA form, the CDR3 reads TGTGCCAGCACCTCACACGTAGGAGCCGCATACTACGAGCAGTACTTC.

V usage is TRBV18 and J usage is TRBJ2-2, with a tentative D call TRBD2 (6 bases). This CDR3 region has 15 residues. The germline V and J ends were trimmed by 3 bases and 2 bases, with 10 bases remaining between them. CDR1 and CDR2 (germline): KGHSH, LQKENI. The CDR3 protein is CASSPQGGNTGELFF. CDR3 nucleotide sequence: TGTGCCAGCTCACCCCAGGGAGGAAACACCGGGGAGCTGTTTTTT.

This clone was detected a few times. The CDR3 is CASSDPRVAEQYF. For the CDR3, the DNA is TGTGCCAGCAGTGACCCCAGGGTGGCCGAGCAGTACTTC. The chain combines TRBV6-4 with TRBJ2-7; D might be TRBD1 (5 bases). Trimming cost V 2 bases and J 6 bases, with 11 bases left between them. Germline V gives CDR1 MRHNA, CDR2 SNTAGT. The CDR3 loop spans 13 amino acids.

The table lists this clone with a few counts. Other nucleotide sequences in the sample specify the same CDR3. The chain carries TRBV14 and TRBJ1-4; D ambiguous. The CDR3 is made up of 17 amino acids. The V end lost 0 bases, the J end lost 4 bases, and 15 bases lay between the germline ends. CDR1 and CDR2 from the germline V gene are SGHDN and FVKESK. The CDR3 DNA follows: TGTGCCAGCAGCCAAGACAAGAGCGGCAGCCTTAATGAAAAACTGTTTTTT. Translation: CASSQDKSGSLNEKLFF.

V gene TRBV5-1 combines with J gene TRBJ2-2, with 9 bases identical to TRBD1. The CDR3 is 15 residues long. J lost 2 bases, V lost 3 bases, and 2 bases had no gene match. Germline-derived CDR1 and CDR2 are SGHRS and YFSETQ. The DNA of the CDR3 is TGCGCCAGCAGCTGGGACAGGGTCAACACCGGGGAGCTGTTTTTT. This translates into CASSWDRVNTGELFF. Variable domain in full (rest from reference TRBV5-1 and TRBJ2-2): KAGVTQTPRYLIKTRGQQVTLSCSPISGHRSVSWYQQTPGQGLQFLFEYFSETQRNKGNFPGRFSGRQFSNSRSEMNVSTLELGDSALYLCASSWDRVNTGELFFGEGSRLTVL.

In its sample, this clone was seen a few times. The rearrangement links TRBV14 to TRBJ2-7, with TRBD2 matching over 10 bases. This CDR3 has 16 amino acids. V trimming: 0 bases; J trimming: 0 bases; junction bases outside the gene matches: 2. Germline CDR1 and CDR2: SGHDN and FVKESK. In DNA form, the CDR3 reads TGTGCCAGCAGCCAAGATAGCGGGGGGAACTCCTACGAGCAGTACTTC. Amino acids: CASSQDSGGNSYEQYF.

The chain recombines TRBV7-2 with TRBJ2-3; tentative D call: TRBD1 (5 bases). Trimming pared 5 bases from V and 4 bases from J, leaving 16 bases between. Germline values: CDR1 SGHTA, CDR2 FQGNSA. The CDR3 sequence is 15 residues long. CDR3: CASSPSSGRADTQYF. The CDR3 DNA follows: TGTGCCAGCAGCCCCTCATCGGGCAGGGCAGATACGCAGTATTTT.

This chain connects TRBV18 to TRBJ1-1; 7 positions agree with TRBD1. After removal of 4 bases from V and 5 bases from J, the junction contained 10 bases not matched to a gene. Germline V gene sequence: CDR1 KGHSH, CDR2 LQKENI. The length of the CDR3 is 15 residues. The CDR3 here is CASSLSTGRRTEAFF. In DNA, the CDR3 is TGTGCCAGCTCACTATCGACAGGGAGGAGAACTGAAGCTTTCTTT. The full variable domain, rest sourced from reference TRBV18 and TRBJ1-1, is NAGVMQNPRHLVRRRGQEARLRCSPMKGHSHVYWYRQLPEEGLKFMVYLQKENIIDESGMPKERFSAEFPKEGPSILRIQQVVRGDSAAYFCASSLSTGRRTEAFFGQGTRLTVV.

This chain uses TRBV6-6 with TRBJ2-5; 9 bases agree with TRBD2. The J call could be wrong; TRBJ2-7 is a better fit for the DNA end. Germline assignment: CDR1 MNHNY and CDR2 SVGAGI (reference sequence). This CDR3 contains 16 residues. The CDR3 nucleotides read TGTGCCAGCAGTTACTCGCGGCGGGAGGGCTCCTACGAGCAGTACTTC. This sequence encodes CASSYSRREGSYEQYF.

The J gene is TRBJ1-1, the V gene TRBV7-2; D is undetermined. The CDR3 extends over 13 amino acids. Germline assignment: CDR1 SGHTA and CDR2 FQGNSA. The V and J ends lost 4 bases and 1 base respectively, with 7 bases between them. The CDR3 reads CASSSGGNTEAFF. The CDR3 DNA reads TGTGCCAGCAGCTCCGGAGGGAACACTGAAGCTTTCTTT.

There are a few counts of this clone. This sequence joins TRBV4-3 and TRBJ1-2; D remains unclear. Trimming removed 0 bases at V and 8 bases at J, with 19 bases between. Germline CDR1 reads LGHNA; CDR2 reads YSLEER. The CDR3 length is 16 residues. CDR3 coding DNA: TGCGCCAGCAGCCAAGATGATCTGCGAGGGCCCGGGGGCTACACCTTC. It is translated as CASSQDDLRGPGGYTF.

This clone was recorded a few times. The CDR3 sequence: CASSQPPGTHTEAFF. The DNA for the CDR3 is TGTGCCAGCAGCCAGCCCCCGGGAACCCACACTGAAGCTTTCTTT. The rearrangement links TRBV7-2 to TRBJ1-1; D gene ambiguous. The CDR3 consists of 15 residues. The V end lost 5 bases, the J end lost 3 bases, and 16 bases lay between the germline ends. Germline assignment: CDR1 SGHTA and CDR2 FQGNSA.

This sequence joins TRBV25-1 and TRBJ1-5; D gene unclear. Germline V lookup: CDR1 MGHDK, CDR2 SYGVNS. V was shortened by 3 bases and J by 6 bases, with 12 bases between the two germline ends. The CDR3 totals 14 residues. The CDR3 DNA is TGTGCCAGCAGTGATTGGGAGATCGGTCAGCCCCAGCATTTT. It translates to CASSDWEIGQPQHF.

The rearrangement links TRBV11-3 to TRBJ2-1, with no clear D. The V and J ends lost 2 bases and 4 bases respectively, with 6 bases between them. This CDR3 region has 13 residues. Germline values: CDR1 SGHNT, CDR2 YENEEA. The CDR3 coding sequence is TGTGCCAGCAGCTTATCCTCGTACAATGAGCAGTTCTTC. It specifies CASSLSSYNEQFF.

J is TRBJ1-2 and V is TRBV4-3; 8 bases align to TRBD1. CDR3 size: 13 residues. CDR1 is LGHNA, CDR2 YSLEER, per germline. With V trimmed by 4 bases and J by 7 bases, 5 bases remained unmatched. The CDR3 loop is CASSLQGEGGYTF. The DNA of the CDR3 is TGCGCCAGCAGCCTACAGGGGGAGGGTGGCTACACCTTC.

The chain joins TRBV6-1 to TRBJ1-1; 7 bases align to TRBD1. The ends lost 6 bases at V and 7 bases at J; junction bases unmatched: 11. The CDR3 runs 14 residues. CDR1 is MNHNS and CDR2 is SASEGT in the germline V gene. CDR3 residues: CASSLRDSRVEAFF. In DNA, the CDR3 is TGTGCCAGCAGCCTCCGGGACAGTCGAGTTGAAGCTTTCTTT.

The chain links TRBV7-9 to TRBJ1-2; maybe TRBD1 (5 bases). Trimming removed 1 base from V and 3 bases from J, with 24 bases in between. Germline loops: CDR1 SEHNR, CDR2 FQNEAQ (reference sequence). CDR3 size: 19 residues. The CDR3 DNA reads TGTGCCAGCAGCTTAGAAGGGGTCTTACGTGTCACCGTTCACTATGGCTACACCTTC. Translation: CASSLEGVLRVTVHYGYTF.

The chain employs TRBV30 and TRBJ2-5; D is possibly TRBD2 (6 bases). Germline CDR1 reads GTSNPN; CDR2 reads SVGIG (reference sequence). The CDR3 runs to 13 residues. V lost 5 bases and J 5 bases, leaving 15 bases between the germline ends. CDR3 region: CAWATGAWETQYF. The CDR3 DNA reads as TGTGCCTGGGCCACGGGAGCCTGGGAGACCCAGTACTTC. The full variable domain, with the rest looked up from reference TRBV30 and TRBJ2-5, is SQTIHQWPATLVQPVGSPLSLECTVEGTSNPNLYWYRQAAGRGLQLLFYSVGIGQISSEVPQNLSASRPQDRQFILSSKKLLLSDSGFYLCAWATGAWETQYFGPGTRLLVL.

The V gene is TRBV18, the J gene TRBJ2-3; TRBD2 matches at 15 bases. The CDR3 length is 17 residues. CDR1 is KGHSH, CDR2 LQKENI, per germline. The trim removed 3 bases at V and 11 bases at J, leaving 12 bases unmatched. The CDR3 nucleotides are TGTGCCAGCTCACCGTCGGGACTAGCGGGAGGACGAAGGGAGCAGTATTTT. Residues: CASSPSGLAGGRREQYF.

The chain recombines TRBV4-3 with TRBJ2-3; 9 positions match TRBD1. The CDR3 is 15 residues long. Trimming at V came to 4 bases and at J to 3 bases, leaving 5 bases not matched to a gene. The germline V gene encodes CDR1 LGHNA and CDR2 YSLEER. CDR3 DNA sequence: TGCGCCAGCAGCCCTCGGACAGGGGAGACAGATACGCAGTATTTT. Its translation: CASSPRTGETDTQYF.

The chain links TRBV7-6 to TRBJ1-1, with 9 bases fitting TRBD1. V shed 2 bases and J 11 bases; nucleotides not matched to a gene: 15. CDR3 length: 16 amino acids. Germline V gene data show CDR1 as SGHVS and CDR2 as FNYEAQ. In nucleotides, the CDR3 is TGTGCCAGCAGCTTAAATCTCTTGGCTGGGACAGGGTTTGCTTTCTTT. Translating gives CASSLNLLAGTGFAFF.

The rearrangement joins TRBV29-1 to TRBJ1-4, with D possibly matching TRBD1 (6 bases). The CDR3 totals 12 residues. Germline loops: CDR1 SQVTM, CDR2 ANQGSEA. Between the trimmed V and J ends, which lost 7 bases and 8 bases, there was a span of 14 bases. CDR3 bases: TGCAGCGCTGGGGGCGGTGGGGAAAAACTGTTTTTT. This codes for CSAGGGGEKLFF.

This rearrangement joins TRBV18 to TRBJ2-7, with D maybe TRBD1 (6 bases). The CDR3 spans 15 residues. CDR1 KGHSH and CDR2 LQKENI come from the germline V gene. Trimming removed 1 base from V and 3 bases from J, with 13 bases in between. CDR3 protein: CASSPQPDSYYEQYF. The CDR3, as DNA: TGTGCCAGCTCACCACAACCGGACAGCTACTACGAGCAGTACTTC.

The rearrangement links TRBV4-3 to TRBJ2-2; TRBD2 matches 8 bases. Germline V gene data show CDR1 as LGHNA and CDR2 as YSLEER. This CDR3 is built from 17 residues. Losses at the gene ends were 6 bases for V and 2 bases for J; bases not matched to a gene: 11. CDR3 loop: CASSLIPGLENTGELFF. The CDR3 nucleotides read TGCGCCAGCAGTCTTATTCCGGGACTAGAAAACACCGGGGAGCTGTTTTTT.